The 16 T cell receptor beta chains reported below all come from one sample, sequenced in a study of blood T cell repertoires in COVID-19 (dated by TCRdb to 2019 to 2021). Library preparation was by the immunoSEQ multiplex PCR assay. The immuneACCESS repertoire file appears here via TCRdb, limited to in-frame rearrangements. These files lack a portion of the clones; in checked studies, under half of the deficit traces to unresolved V genes, and the cause of the others is not known. The sample table contains a few hundred thousand clones; only one count was recorded for around 88% of them. The top ten constitute roughly 9% of the sample. Sequencing used PBMCs or T cells enriched from blood (not recorded which). These receptors were taken from a middle-aged man who had recovered from COVID-19.

This clone showed up just once. V and J are TRBV10-1 and TRBJ2-3; D is ambiguous. This CDR3 is 13 amino acids long. CDR1 and CDR2 from the germline V gene are WNHNN and SYGVQD (reference sequence). Trimming took off 0 bases at V and 5 bases at J, with 6 bases between the two ends. The CDR3, as DNA: TGCGCCAGCAGTGAGTCGAGAAGAGATACGCAGTATTTT. Protein: CASSESRRDTQYF.

The V and J genes are TRBV28 and TRBJ1-1; D might be TRBD1 (6 bases). Germline values: CDR1 MDHEN, CDR2 SYDVKM. The CDR3 loop spans 13 amino acids. Between the trimmed V and J ends, which lost 8 bases and 4 bases, there was a span of 14 bases. Written as DNA, the CDR3 is TGTGCCAGCGTCGGGGGGCCGGGCACTGAAGCTTTCTTT. Protein sequence: CASVGGPGTEAFF.

The chain recombines TRBV9 with TRBJ2-2; D might be TRBD2 (5 bases). Trimming pared 5 bases from V and 3 bases from J, leaving 11 bases between. Germline V gives CDR1 SGDLS, CDR2 YYNGEE. The CDR3 length is 14 residues. The CDR3 region is CASSNRTHTGELFF. The CDR3 region has the DNA TGTGCCAGCAGTAACCGGACTCACACCGGGGAGCTGTTTTTT.

V is TRBV19 and J is TRBJ1-2, with TRBD1 matching over 9 bases. With 6 bases clipped from V and 2 bases from J, the junction kept 4 bases outside the gene matches. The CDR3 is made up of 14 amino acids. Germline-derived CDR1 and CDR2 are LNHDA and SQIVND (reference sequence). CDR3 sequence: CASSRDRENYGYTF. CDR3 bases: TGTGCCAGTAGCCGGGACAGGGAAAACTATGGCTACACCTTC.

This clone showed up just once. The J gene is TRBJ2-7, the V gene TRBV19; D is perhaps TRBD1 (5 bases). Germline assignment: CDR1 LNHDA and CDR2 SQIVND (reference sequence). V lost 6 bases, J lost 3 bases, and 15 bases lay in between. The CDR3 totals 14 residues. For the CDR3, the DNA is TGTGCCAGTAGCGGACCGCAGGGCATCTACGAGCAGTACTTC. Amino acid sequence: CASSGPQGIYEQYF.

The chain is built from TRBV13 and TRBJ1-2, with D uncertain. Trimming removed 0 bases from V and 8 bases from J, with 13 bases in between. CDR3 length equals 14 residues. Germline-derived CDR1 and CDR2 are PRHDT and FYEKMQ (reference sequence). The DNA for the CDR3 is TGTGCCAGCAGCTTAGGCCCCCGGTTTGAGGGCTACACCTTC. It is translated as CASSLGPRFEGYTF.

This clone was observed a single time. The chain couples TRBV28 to TRBJ1-2; perhaps TRBD1 as D (5 bases). Trimming stripped 5 bases from V and 6 bases from J, with 22 bases between. The CDR3 covers 16 residues. Looked up from germline, CDR1 is MDHEN and CDR2 is SYDVKM. The CDR3 DNA is TGTGCCAGCAGTGGCCCGCGGAGGGGTCCTAGGGATGGCTACACCTTC. It encodes CASSGPRRGPRDGYTF.

V and J are TRBV7-7 and TRBJ2-5; 11 positions agree with TRBD2. With 1 base clipped from V and 5 bases from J, the junction kept 3 bases outside the gene matches. Germline CDR1 SSHAT, CDR2 FNYEAQ (reference sequence). The CDR3 has 15 residues. The CDR3 DNA reads TGTGCCAGCAGCTTAGAGATAGCGGGAGGGGAGACCCAGTACTTC. This gives the protein CASSLEIAGGETQYF.

The chain has TRBV6-2 or TRBV6-3 and TRBJ2-7; D uncertain. This CDR3 contains 13 residues. Trimming pared 2 bases from V and 3 bases from J, leaving 8 bases between. Germline assignment: CDR1 MNHEY and CDR2 SVGEGT. The CDR3 DNA reads as TGTGCCAGCAGTTACGCCCCCTACTACGAGCAGTACTTC. Translated, it gives CASSYAPYYEQYF.

The J gene is TRBJ2-7, the V gene TRBV5-1, with 7 bases fitting TRBD1. The CDR3 consists of 14 residues. CDR1 and CDR2 from the germline V gene are SGHRS and YFSETQ. Trimming cost V 4 bases and J 1 base; bases outside gene matches: 5. In DNA, the CDR3 is TGCGCCAGCAGCCCGTCACAGGGGTCCTACGAGCAGTACTTC. Its protein product is CASSPSQGSYEQYF.

The gene calls are TRBV10-2 and TRBJ2-7; 11 positions match TRBD2. With 0 bases clipped from V and 7 bases from J, the junction kept 5 bases outside the gene matches. Germline CDR1 and CDR2: WSHSY and SAAADI. The CDR3 consists of 15 residues. As DNA, the CDR3 is TGCGCCAGCAGTGAGTCGACTAGCGGGGACCGGGAGCAGTACTTC. Its protein product is CASSESTSGDREQYF.

This rearrangement joins TRBV28 to TRBJ1-4; 12 bases map to TRBD1. V was clipped by 7 bases and J by 6 bases; unmatched bases: 9. CDR1 is MDHEN, CDR2 SYDVKM, per germline. The CDR3 runs 16 residues. The CDR3 reads CASTGPGQGAYEKLFF. The CDR3 coding sequence is TGTGCCAGCACTGGGCCGGGACAGGGGGCGTATGAAAAACTGTTTTTT.

CDR3 DNA sequence: TGCGCCAGCAGCCACCCCCGTTGGACAGGGGTCAATCAGCCCCAGCATTTT. Translating gives CASSHPRWTGVNQPQHF. The chain recombines TRBV4-1 with TRBJ1-5; 9 nucleotides line up with TRBD1. The V segment lost 3 bases and the J segment 3 bases; nucleotides outside the gene matches: 9. Germline V gives CDR1 MGHRA, CDR2 YSYEKL. The CDR3 is 17 residues long.

The CDR3 nucleotides are TGTGCCAGCAGCCAATCCAACAATGAGCAGTTCTTC. The encoded protein is CASSQSNNEQFF. This rearrangement joins TRBV3-1 (or the pseudogene TRBV3-2) to TRBJ2-1; no reliable D call. The CDR3 covers 12 residues. In germline, CDR1 is LGHDT, CDR2 YNNKEL (reference sequence). Trimming took off 2 bases at V and 5 bases at J, with 4 bases between the two ends.

The J gene is TRBJ1-5, the V gene TRBV28; a weak D match, TRBD1 (6 bases). The germline gives CDR1 MDHEN, CDR2 SYDVKM. Trimming took off 5 bases at V and 4 bases at J, with 18 bases between the two ends. The CDR3 length is 16 residues. The CDR3 loop reads CASSVARGTNNQPQHF. In DNA form, the CDR3 reads TGTGCCAGCAGTGTGGCGAGGGGGACCAATAATCAGCCCCAGCATTTT. The variable domain in full, with the rest retrieved from reference TRBV28 and TRBJ1-5, is DVKVTQSSRYLVKRTGEKVFLECVQDMDHENMFWYRQDPGLGLRLIYFSYDVKMKEKGDIPEGYSVSREKKERFSLILESASTNQTSMYLCASSVARGTNNQPQHFGDGTRLSIL.

The rearrangement links TRBV27 to TRBJ2-1; TRBD2 aligns across 9 bases. Germline CDR1 reads MNHEY; CDR2 reads SMNVEV (reference sequence). With 2 bases clipped from V and 5 bases from J, the junction kept 4 bases outside the gene matches. CDR3 length: 15 amino acids. CDR3: CASSLAGGGHNEQFF. The CDR3 DNA reads TGTGCCAGCAGTTTAGCGGGAGGGGGGCACAATGAGCAGTTCTTC.